The present T cell receptor beta chain was sequenced within a study of blood T cell repertoires in COVID-19. Germline lookup yields CDR1 SGHDT and CDR2 YYEEEE. This CDR3 has 12 amino acids. Trimming removed 4 bases from V and 7 bases from J; junction bases left unmatched: 1. Original processing notes: Reference gene primer amplification in the assay estimated nucleated cell counts. Profiled with immunoSEQ multiplex PCR; TCRdb holds only in-frame clones, not every one. That table supplies the V and J calls and clone size; D and trimming were determined from the DNA. Among 180,000 or so clones listed, over 70% were seen once. The study recruited people aged about 18 to 90 years across roughly 23 US areas. Allocation to cohorts depended on clinical history reported by the participants.

The gene calls are TRBV5-6 and TRBJ2-1, with 8 positions matching TRBD1. The clonotype was recovered from a middle-aged man who had recovered from COVID-19. The sample was PBMCs or T cells enriched from blood (not recorded which). CDR3 sequence: CASSRTGNEQFF. The CDR3 nucleotides are TGTGCCAGCAGCCGGACAGGGAATGAGCAGTTCTTC.